This TCR beta chain was observed in a study of T cell responses to AZD1222 COVID-19 vaccine. Points from the study as a whole: Baseline serology detected seropositivity in only 5 to 7 AZD1222 recipients. Among vaccine-associated CD4 TCRs, coverage spanned spike, with dominance at 160-218 and 743-854. Donor demographics were predominantly white British with a female majority; clonal diversity may be underestimated. Spike-specific TCR breadth and depth both grew after two AZD1222 doses.

Per germline, CDR1 SGHVS and CDR2 FQNEAQ. CDR3 length: 14 residues. The V end lost 6 bases, the J end lost 0 bases, and 9 bases lay between the germline ends. To note about this clone: Its specificity is unknown.

TCRdb's copy holds only in-frame clones and misses some; the assay was immunoSEQ multiplex PCR. The data show about 75,000 clones, around 87% seen once. This receptor was obtained from an adult who received the AZD1222 COVID-19 vaccine. The chain recombines TRBV7-8 with TRBJ1-3; D not certain. Sample: peripheral blood, taken 28 days after the second AZD1222 dose. The CDR3 DNA reads as TGTGCCAGCAGGGAGGCCTACTCTGGAAACACCATATATTTT. Protein product: CASREAYSGNTIYF. Full variable domain (outside the CDR3, taken from reference TRBV7-8 and TRBJ1-3): GAGVSQSPRYKVAKRGQDVALRCDPISGHVSLFWYQQALGQGPEFLTYFQNEAQLDKSGLPSDRFFAERPEGSVSTLKIQRTQQEDSAVYLCASREAYSGNTIYFGEGSWLTVV.